One sample yielded the 30 T cell receptor beta chains listed below, sequenced in a study of blood T cell repertoires in COVID-19. The assay was immunoSEQ multiplex PCR, and TCRdb's table has in-frame clones only and misses some. This table holds approximately 40,000 clones, around nine tenths found once. The sample comprised peripheral blood. These receptors all come from a human donor in a cohort sampled during active COVID-19.

The V call is TRBV29-1, the J call TRBJ2-1, with a weak D call TRBD1 (6 bases). The CDR3 extends over 15 amino acids. CDR1 SQVTM and CDR2 ANQGSEA come from the germline V gene. V lost 6 bases, J lost 5 bases, and 20 bases lay in between. Written as DNA, the CDR3 is TGCAGCGTACTTACCACAGGGCTGGGAAACAATGAGCAGTTCTTC. Protein sequence: CSVLTTGLGNNEQFF.

The rearrangement uses TRBV28 and TRBJ1-2; D unclear. The CDR3 contains 12 residues. CDR1 and CDR2 (germline): MDHEN, SYDVKM. The germline V and J ends were trimmed by 3 bases and 6 bases, with 8 bases remaining between them. The CDR3 region is CASSFGIDGYTF. CDR3 bases: TGTGCCAGCAGTTTCGGTATCGATGGCTACACCTTC.

This chain uses TRBV14 with TRBJ2-7, with TRBD1 matching 7 bases. The CDR3 runs to 15 residues. Trimming at V came to 4 bases and at J to 1 base, leaving 7 bases not matched to a gene. Germline CDR1 reads SGHDN; CDR2 reads FVKESK. The CDR3, as DNA: TGTGCCAGCAGCCCCCTCCGGGACAGATCCTACGAGCAGTACTTC. Amino acids: CASSPLRDRSYEQYF.

This clone was picked up a small number of times. The chain carries TRBV7-8 and TRBJ1-5, with 9 bases identical to TRBD1. CDR1 SGHVS and CDR2 FQNEAQ come from the germline V gene. V shed 5 bases and J 5 bases; nucleotides not matched to a gene: 4. The CDR3 runs 14 residues. In DNA form, the CDR3 reads TGTGCCAGCAGCCCGGGACAGGGCGATCAGCCCCAGCATTTT. This encodes CASSPGQGDQPQHF. The full variable domain, its missing parts supplied by reference TRBV7-8 and TRBJ1-5, is GAGVSQSPRYKVAKRGQDVALRCDPISGHVSLFWYQQALGQGPEFLTYFQNEAQLDKSGLPSDRFFAERPEGSVSTLKIQRTQQEDSAVYLCASSPGQGDQPQHFGDGTRLSIL.

The DNA for the CDR3 is TGTGCCAGCTCACCTAGACAGGATTTTGAGCAGTTCTTC. It yields the protein CASSPRQDFEQFF. This chain connects TRBV18 to TRBJ2-1, with a tentative D call TRBD1 (6 bases). From germline, CDR1 is KGHSH and CDR2 LQKENI. The CDR3 covers 13 residues. V was pared by 3 bases and J by 9 bases, with 12 bases between.

The chain couples TRBV6-5 to TRBJ2-4, with TRBD2 matching over 7 bases. The CDR3 is made up of 14 amino acids. Trimming took 0 bases from V and 10 from J; bases not matched to a gene: 6. The germline gives CDR1 MNHEY, CDR2 SVGAGI. CDR3 in amino acids: CASSYSIAGVIQYF. The DNA for the CDR3 is TGTGCCAGCAGTTACTCGATTGCGGGGGTAATTCAGTACTTC.

The chain has TRBV6-2 or TRBV6-3 and TRBJ1-2, with 7 bases matching TRBD1. V lost 2 bases and J lost 4; bases outside the gene matches: 4. From germline, CDR1 is MNHEY and CDR2 SVGEGT. This CDR3 is built from 14 residues. The CDR3 nucleotides read TGTGCCAGCAGTTACACGACAGGGATCTATGGCTACACCTTC. Translated, it gives CASSYTTGIYGYTF.

This clone appeared once. The CDR3 loop is CASSATWEAFF. CDR3 DNA: TGTGCCAGCAGTGCGACTTGGGAAGCTTTCTTT. This chain joins TRBV2 and TRBJ1-1; D unclear. Trimming took off 4 bases at V and 8 bases at J, with 8 bases between the two ends. The CDR3 has 11 amino acids. From germline, CDR1 is SNHLY and CDR2 FYNNEI.

The chain has TRBV5-5 and TRBJ1-2, with D possibly TRBD1 on 6 matching bases. The length of the CDR3 is 17 residues. The V gene lost 1 base and the J gene lost 2 bases, with 18 bases spanning the gap. CDR1 SGHKS and CDR2 YYEKEE come from the germline V gene (reference sequence). CDR3 DNA: TGTGCCAGCAGCTTGACCAAGCCGTGGCAGGGGAACTATGGCTACACCTTC. This codes for CASSLTKPWQGNYGYTF.

This chain links TRBV6-5 with TRBJ2-2; D is unclear. The CDR3 totals 12 residues. Germline values: CDR1 MNHEY, CDR2 SVGAGI. V lost 6 bases and J 6 bases, leaving 8 bases between the germline ends. CDR3 DNA sequence: TGTGCCAGCAGAGCAAGCGCCGGGGAGCTGTTTTTT. Its translation is CASRASAGELFF.

The rearrangement joins TRBV2 to TRBJ2-5; possible D gene TRBD2, 5 bases. This CDR3 comprises 13 residues. Per germline, CDR1 SNHLY and CDR2 FYNNEI. Trimming removed 4 bases at V and 5 bases at J, with 11 bases between. CDR3 nucleotide sequence: TGTGCCAGCAGTGGATTAAGCGGCGAGACCCAGTACTTC. This sequence encodes CASSGLSGETQYF.

The rearrangement joins TRBV5-4 to TRBJ1-3, with TRBD1 matching 9 bases. The germline gives CDR1 SGHNT, CDR2 YYREEE (reference sequence). The V gene end was trimmed by 4 bases and the J gene end by 3 bases; junction bases not matched to a gene: 5. The CDR3 sequence is 15 residues long. CDR3 sequence (DNA): TGTGCCAGCAGCGTATTGGGACAGGGTGGAAACACCATATATTTT. This encodes CASSVLGQGGNTIYF. Full variable domain (outside the CDR3, taken from reference TRBV5-4 and TRBJ1-3): ETGVTQSPTHLIKTRGQQVTLRCSSQSGHNTVSWYQQALGQGPQFIFQYYREEENGRGNFPPRFSGLQFPNYSSELNVNALELDDSALYLCASSVLGQGGNTIYFGEGSWLTVV.

The chain combines TRBV25-1 with TRBJ2-7; tentative D call: TRBD2 (5 bases). Trimming shortened V by 1 base and J by 0 bases, and 10 bases separated the two germline ends. The CDR3 is 15 residues long. Germline lookup yields CDR1 MGHDK and CDR2 SYGVNS. CDR3 protein: CASSESEGASYEQYF. As DNA, the CDR3 is TGTGCCAGCAGTGAATCAGAGGGAGCCTCCTACGAGCAGTACTTC.

The chain recombines TRBV3-1 (or the pseudogene TRBV3-2) with TRBJ1-1; D gene ambiguous. Looked up from germline, CDR1 is LGHDT and CDR2 is YNNKEL (reference sequence). This CDR3 spans 12 amino acids. Trimming removed 5 bases from V and 3 bases from J, with 7 bases in between. This CDR3 is CASSSLHTEAFF. The CDR3, as DNA: TGTGCCAGCAGCTCCCTTCACACTGAAGCTTTCTTT.

The chain is built from TRBV25-1 and TRBJ2-5, with 10 positions matching TRBD1. The V segment lost 3 bases and the J segment 5 bases; nucleotides outside the gene matches: 9. The CDR3 totals 16 residues. CDR1 MGHDK and CDR2 SYGVNS come from the germline V gene. The CDR3 DNA reads as TGTGCCAGCAGTGAGTCTTGCGGACAGGGGGGGGAGACCCAGTACTTC. Residues: CASSESCGQGGETQYF.

The rearrangement links TRBV6-5 to TRBJ1-1; D unclear. CDR3 length: 14 amino acids. Trimming took 5 bases from V and 2 from J, leaving 12 bases between them. Germline CDR1 reads MNHEY; CDR2 reads SVGAGI. The CDR3 loop is CASSRVRLNTEAFF. The CDR3 DNA reads TGTGCCAGCAGTCGGGTCCGCTTAAACACTGAAGCTTTCTTT.

On this clone itself: One end of the junction does not line up with germline, which may come from a read error. V gene TRBV12-3 or TRBV12-4 combines with J gene TRBJ1-1; the match to TRBD1 covers 8 bases. The CDR3 contains 13 residues. CDR3: CASSFRQGPGVTF. The DNA for the CDR3 is TGTGCCAGCAGTTTTAGACAGGGGCCGGGGGTGACTTTT.

The chain joins TRBV6-5 to TRBJ1-5; TRBD1 matches at 7 bases. The junction had 5 bases not matched to a gene; V was cut back by 6 bases and J by 0 bases. CDR3 length: 15 amino acids. The germline gives CDR1 MNHEY, CDR2 SVGAGI. This chain's CDR3 is CASRGQVNSNQPQHF. CDR3 coding DNA: TGTGCCAGCAGAGGACAGGTGAATAGCAATCAGCCCCAGCATTTT.

This rearrangement joins TRBV27 to TRBJ2-3; maybe TRBD1 (6 bases). Deletions cut 0 bases from V and 6 bases from J, with 16 bases between. Germline lookup yields CDR1 MNHEY and CDR2 SMNVEV (reference sequence). CDR3 length: 16 residues. The CDR3 region is CASSLSPYQTGDTQYF. The CDR3 DNA follows: TGTGCCAGCAGTTTATCGCCCTACCAAACAGGGGATACGCAGTATTTT.

V is TRBV3-1 (or the pseudogene TRBV3-2) and J is TRBJ2-5; TRBD1 matches at 8 bases. The germline V gene has CDR1 LGHDT and CDR2 YNNKEL (reference sequence). Unmatched junction bases numbered 15, after V lost 4 bases and J lost 14 bases. This CDR3 contains 14 residues. For the CDR3, the DNA is TGTGCCAGCAGCCCTGCGGGGACAGGCTCTTCATCCTACTTC. It translates to CASSPAGTGSSSYF.

In its sample, this clone was seen a few times. This chain joins TRBV7-2 and TRBJ2-2, with D possibly matching TRBD1 (5 bases). Trimming stripped 5 bases from V and 10 bases from J, with 17 bases between. The germline gives CDR1 SGHTA, CDR2 FQGNSA. This CDR3 comprises 14 residues. As DNA, the CDR3 is TGTGCCAGCAGCCCTGGACATCCCGCCGAGGAGCTGTTTTTT. Translating it yields CASSPGHPAEELFF.

The V gene is TRBV5-1, the J gene TRBJ1-1; a weak D match, TRBD1 (5 bases). Germline-derived CDR1 and CDR2 are SGHRS and YFSETQ. This CDR3 has 15 amino acids. V lost 1 base and J lost 1, with 11 bases in between. The CDR3 coding sequence is TGCGCCAGCAGCTTGTTTGGGGGAGGGAACACTGAAGCTTTCTTT. Its protein is CASSLFGGGNTEAFF.

The chain uses TRBV2 and TRBJ1-1; D is possibly TRBD1 (5 bases). CDR1 is SNHLY and CDR2 is FYNNEI in the germline V gene. The CDR3 has 13 residues. Trimming removed 2 bases at V and 7 bases at J, with 11 bases between. This CDR3 is CASSETQVGEAFF. CDR3 DNA: TGTGCCAGCAGTGAAACACAGGTGGGTGAAGCTTTCTTT. The entire variable domain, with the rest obtained from reference TRBV2 and TRBJ1-1, is as follows: EPEVTQTPSHQVTQMGQEVILRCVPISNHLYFYWYRQILGQKVEFLVSFYNNEISEKSEIFDDQFSVERPDGSNFTLKIRSTKLEDSAMYFCASSETQVGEAFFGQGTRLTVV.

This clone occurred once. The rearrangement joins TRBV5-1 to TRBJ2-5; a possible D gene is TRBD1 (6 bases). CDR3 length: 14 amino acids. Trimming pared 0 bases from V and 5 bases from J, leaving 11 bases between. Germline V gene lookup returns CDR1 SGHRS and CDR2 YFSETQ. The chain's CDR3 is CASSLDRDEETQYF. The DNA of the CDR3 is TGCGCCAGCAGCTTGGACAGGGATGAGGAGACCCAGTACTTC.

The sample holds a few counts of this clone. This chain joins TRBV7-9 and TRBJ2-3; TRBD1 might be the D (5 bases). Between the trimmed V and J ends, which lost 5 bases and 4 bases, there was a span of 10 bases. The CDR3 runs 13 residues. Germline CDR1 SEHNR, CDR2 FQNEAQ (reference sequence). The DNA for the CDR3 is TGTGCCAGCAGCGACAGAGGCCCAGATACGCAGTATTTT. Protein: CASSDRGPDTQYF. Based on the CDR3 plus reference TRBV7-9 and TRBJ2-3, the full variable domain is DTGVSQNPRHKITKRGQNVTFRCDPISEHNRLYWYRQTLGQGPEFLTYFQNEAQLEKSRLLSDRFSAERPKGSFSTLEIQRTEQGDSAMYLCASSDRGPDTQYFGPGTRLTVL.

The J gene is TRBJ2-7, the V gene TRBV6-5; D is possibly TRBD1 (6 bases). This CDR3 contains 14 residues. The germline gives CDR1 MNHEY, CDR2 SVGAGI. Trimming left V 5 bases short and J 3 bases short, with 14 bases between. CDR3 protein: CASSLDSTGYEQYF. The DNA of the CDR3 is TGTGCCAGCAGTCTGGACAGCACCGGCTACGAGCAGTACTTC.

V gene TRBV14 combines with J gene TRBJ2-4, with 7 bases identical to TRBD2. Germline-derived CDR1 and CDR2 are SGHDN and FVKESK. Trimming removed 1 base from V and 0 bases from J; junction bases left unmatched: 0. This CDR3 has 15 residues. In DNA, the CDR3 is TGTGCCAGCAGCCAAGGGGGGGGAGCCAAAAACATTCAGTACTTC. It encodes CASSQGGGAKNIQYF.

V gene TRBV29-1 combines with J gene TRBJ2-1; TRBD2 might be the D (7 bases). There are 15 residues in the CDR3. CDR1 is SQVTM and CDR2 is ANQGSEA in the germline V gene. With 3 bases removed from V and 3 bases from J, the gap between germline ends came to 15 bases. The DNA for the CDR3 is TGCAGCGTTGATTGGGTCGGGGGGCTCTACAATGAGCAGTTCTTC. Translating it yields CSVDWVGGLYNEQFF.

This rearrangement joins TRBV5-1 to TRBJ1-6; 10 bases map to TRBD1. This CDR3 has 15 residues. J gave up 10 bases and V 2 bases, and 6 bases lay outside the gene matches. Germline V CDR1 and CDR2: SGHRS, YFSETQ. The DNA of the CDR3 is TGCGCCAGCAGCTTAACGACAGGGGGCGAATCACCCCTCCACTTT. Translation: CASSLTTGGESPLHF.

The chain links TRBV27 to TRBJ2-7, with TRBD1 identical over 8 bases. The CDR3 runs 15 residues. CDR1 is MNHEY, CDR2 SMNVEV, per germline (reference sequence). Germline trimming cut 4 bases from V and 3 bases from J; bases unmatched to any gene: 8. CDR3 protein: CASSSGTGGYYEQYF. The CDR3 region has the DNA TGTGCCAGCAGTTCGGGCACAGGGGGGTACTACGAGCAGTACTTC.